This TCR beta chain was captured by sequencing in a study of T-cell memory formation after mild COVID-19 (dated by TCRdb to the early 2020s). Regarding the complete study: Most TCR sequence clusters were specific to one of the two donors. T-cell clones expanding and contracting after mild COVID-19 in a couple of donors were tracked by longitudinal TCRalpha and TCRbeta repertoire sequencing. Two young, previously healthy adult volunteers, one female and one male, were included in the cohort. General conclusions and limits of the study: Some responding clones were detected in pre-infection memory, which suggested that pre-existing cross-reactive memory T cells had joined the SARS-CoV-2 response. Whether the second-wave clones peaking on day 37 were SARS-CoV-2 specific was not confirmed. Contracting CD4+ clones turned up mainly in the CM and EM memory subsets, whereas EMRA was where CD8+ clones were enriched. Clones that contracted from day 15 to 85 showed balanced CD4/CD8 phenotypes, whereas a second wave of clones that expanded from day 15 to 37 leaned towards CD4+. Only two mild cases were covered in the study, and larger cohorts including severe cases with pre-infection samples were considered necessary.

Instrument on record: Illumina NovaSeq 6000. TCRalpha and TCRbeta cDNA libraries were built by 5'RACE with constant-segment primers, adding sample barcodes and unique molecular identifiers. Trizol reagent was used to extract RNA from every sample. Library amplification was performed in two PCR steps, and a second sample barcode and Illumina TruSeq adapters were introduced in the second step. Sequencing of the libraries was done on an Illumina NovaSeq, producing 2 x 150 bp paired-end reads. Concerning the study's data processing: Reads were demultiplexed and collapsed into UMI-guided consensus sequences with migec v1.2.7. Using mixcr v2.1.11, the UMI consensuses were aligned to TRA and TRB V and J templates and assembled into clonotypes. Clonotypes were classified as expanded or contracted when called significant by both edgeR and NoisET, with noise models trained on biological replicates. For edgeR calls, the thresholds were a false discovery rate-adjusted p below 0.01 and a log2 fold-change of 1. As an exploratory analysis of dynamics, max-normalized trajectories of the 1000 most abundant clonotypes were examined with PCA combined with hierarchical clustering. The CD4 or CD8 phenotype of responding clones was assigned using the separately sequenced CD4+ and CD8+ repertoires. Using fastp at Q25 and MiXCR, TCRdb reprocessed the public reads and kept productive beta chains. When rows share a CDR3 protein, they turn into one entry using the most common DNA and genes. The V and J calls reflect TCRdb's pipeline rather than the authors' work. The sample has 470,000 or so distinct CDR3 sequences on record, 18% of them singletons. The ten most abundant clones make up about 22% of the sample.

This clonotype was counted only a few times. This receptor's antigen is unknown. Base qualities were left out, and no much larger clone turns up one base away. PBMCs were isolated by Ficoll-Paque density gradient centrifugation. Reading from cysteine to phenylalanine, the CDR3 counts 16 amino acids. Left in the record is the CDR3 DNA by itself, 48 bases read in frame from the first base. The CDR1 and CDR2 encoded by the germline V gene are LGHNA and YSLEER. Trimming takes 3 bases off V and 8 bases off J; junction bases not matched to a gene: 8. Source material: PBMCs or a T cell subset sorted from them (not recorded which). The TCR was taken from a man aged 18 to 35 who had mild COVID-19 (a few samples of this study predate the infection). The sample titles of this study are shuffled in the database, so cell type and time point are left out; the donor was told from shared clones. The V and J genes are TRBV4-3 and TRBJ1-6, with 9 middle bases fitting TRBD1. The DNA sequence is TGCGCCAGCAGCCAGACTCCCGGGACAGGGTATTCACCCCTCCACTTT. Its product reads: CASSQTPGTGYSPLHF.